These 16 T cell receptor beta chains were all obtained from the same sample, sequenced in a study of a mutant IDH1 vaccine in newly diagnosed glioma. Time point: week 5, during vaccination. Vaccination used 300 ug of mutant IDH1 20-mer peptide per dose, with topical imiquimod. Sequencing used immunoSEQ multiplex PCR; TCRdb keeps in-frame clones, though not all of them. The data hold roughly 50,000 clones, with roughly four fifths observed a single time. Their specific antigens are unknown. The specimen comprised PBMCs, sampled from a glioma patient whose treatment included an IDH1 peptide vaccine. These receptors all come from a man younger than 45 with glioma.

The V and J genes are TRBV7-9 and TRBJ1-5; no firm D call. V lost 2 bases and J lost 1, with 0 bases in between. From germline, CDR1 is SEHNR and CDR2 FQNEAQ (reference sequence). The CDR3 has 12 amino acids. The CDR3 protein is CASSLSNQPQHF. The CDR3 bases are TGTGCCAGCAGCTTAAGCAATCAGCCCCAGCATTTT.

This chain links TRBV7-9 with TRBJ1-1; 7 bases are a match to TRBD1. Germline values: CDR1 SEHNR, CDR2 FQNEAQ (reference sequence). This CDR3 contains 15 residues. The ends lost 4 bases at V and 1 base at J; junction bases unmatched: 6. CDR3 amino acids: CASSSVQGENTEAFF. The CDR3 DNA reads as TGTGCCAGCAGCTCCGTTCAGGGGGAGAACACTGAAGCTTTCTTT.

This clone has just one count. This chain joins TRBV5-5 and TRBJ2-7; D uncertain. Between the trimmed V and J ends, which lost 0 bases and 2 bases, there was a span of 6 bases. Germline V gives CDR1 SGHKS, CDR2 YYEKEE (reference sequence). CDR3 length: 13 residues. CDR3: CASSLEQPYEQYF. CDR3 DNA: TGTGCCAGCAGCTTGGAACAGCCCTACGAGCAGTACTTC.

The chain links TRBV11-2 to TRBJ1-4; 8 bases map to TRBD1. Germline assignment: CDR1 SGHAT and CDR2 FQNNGV. V trimming: 2 bases; J trimming: 5 bases; junction bases outside the gene matches: 7. This CDR3 contains 16 residues. CDR3 sequence reads: CASSLRQQGGNEKLFF. DNA of the CDR3: TGTGCCAGCAGCTTACGCCAACAGGGGGGAAATGAAAAACTGTTTTTT.

The count of this clone is one. V usage is TRBV6-1 and J usage is TRBJ1-1; D may be TRBD1 (5 bases). The CDR3 length is 15 residues. Trimming left V 7 bases short and J 1 base short, with 16 bases between. The V gene's germline CDR1 is MNHNS and CDR2 SASEGT. CDR3 sequence (DNA): TGTGCCAGCACCACCGGACAACTCCGGAACACTGAAGCTTTCTTT. It translates to CASTTGQLRNTEAFF.

The CDR3 is CASSPPNAGSQPQHF. Here the CDR3 DNA reads TGTGCCAGCTCACCACCGAATGCAGGCAGTCAGCCCCAGCATTTT. The genes are TRBV18 and TRBJ1-5; D gene uncertain. Germline V lookup: CDR1 KGHSH, CDR2 LQKENI. The CDR3 consists of 15 residues. V lost 0 bases, J lost 6 bases, and 12 bases lay in between. The complete variable domain, with remaining parts taken from reference TRBV18 and TRBJ1-5, reads NAGVMQNPRHLVRRRGQEARLRCSPMKGHSHVYWYRQLPEEGLKFMVYLQKENIIDESGMPKERFSAEFPKEGPSILRIQQVVRGDSAAYFCASSPPNAGSQPQHFGDGTRLSIL.

The rearrangement uses TRBV11-2 and TRBJ1-3; D possibly corresponds to TRBD1 (5 bases). Trimming stripped 7 bases from V and 9 bases from J, with 16 bases between. The CDR3 is made up of 13 amino acids. CDR1 is SGHAT, CDR2 FQNNGV, per germline. The CDR3 sequence is CASTLGGTGTIYF. CDR3 in DNA: TGTGCCAGCACCCTCGGGGGTACCGGCACCATATATTTT.

The gene calls are TRBV5-1 and TRBJ1-1; D remains ambiguous. The CDR3 runs to 14 residues. The ends were cut back, 0 bases at V and 3 bases at J, with 9 bases in the middle. Germline V gives CDR1 SGHRS, CDR2 YFSETQ. Here the CDR3 reads CASSLAGQDTEAFF. In DNA, the CDR3 is TGCGCCAGCAGCTTGGCCGGGCAGGACACTGAAGCTTTCTTT.

This clone showed up just a few times. The chain recombines TRBV2 with TRBJ1-5, with TRBD1 identical over 12 bases. The V gene end was trimmed by 11 bases and the J gene end by 4 bases; junction bases not matched to a gene: 12. Germline CDR1 SNHLY, CDR2 FYNNEI. The CDR3 extends over 16 amino acids. The CDR3 here is CACTRDRGRRNQPQHF. The CDR3 coding sequence is TGTGCCTGCACCAGGGACAGGGGGCGTAGGAATCAGCCCCAGCATTTT.

The chain links TRBV5-1 to TRBJ1-2, with TRBD1 matching 7 bases. Germline loops: CDR1 SGHRS, CDR2 YFSETQ. The junction had 11 bases not matched to a gene; V was cut back by 4 bases and J by 8 bases. The CDR3 contains 14 residues. The DNA for the CDR3 is TGCGCCAGCAGCCTTTGGACAGGCGCGGGGGGCTACACCTTC. Its translation is CASSLWTGAGGYTF.

V gene TRBV10-3 combines with J gene TRBJ1-2; D is unresolved. V was shortened by 6 bases and J by 6 bases, with 20 bases between the two germline ends. CDR1 is ENHRY, CDR2 SYGVKD, per germline. The CDR3 length is 15 residues. CDR3 in DNA: TGTGCCATCAGCGAACTCGGCGAGGGAGGCGATGGCTACACCTTC. It encodes CAISELGEGGDGYTF.

The chain couples TRBV7-2 to TRBJ1-2, with D unresolved. Between the trimmed V and J ends, which lost 4 bases and 0 bases, there was a span of 15 bases. The CDR3 length is 16 residues. Germline V gives CDR1 SGHTA, CDR2 FQGNSA. The CDR3 DNA reads TGTGCCAGCAGCTCCCAGGTGGTTACAGCTAACTATGGCTACACCTTC. Its protein product is CASSSQVVTANYGYTF.

This clone has a handful of counts. This chain links TRBV6-1 with TRBJ1-1; the match to TRBD1 covers 8 bases. Looked up from germline, CDR1 is MNHNS and CDR2 is SASEGT. The CDR3 has 17 residues. The V segment lost 3 bases and the J segment 0 bases; nucleotides outside the gene matches: 9. The DNA of the CDR3 is TGTGCCAGCAGTGACACAGACAGGGGTTGGATGAACACTGAAGCTTTCTTT. Amino acids: CASSDTDRGWMNTEAFF.

V gene TRBV18 combines with J gene TRBJ2-7, with a weak D call TRBD1 (5 bases). This CDR3 is built from 13 residues. V was shortened by 6 bases and J by 3 bases, with 12 bases between the two germline ends. Germline lookup yields CDR1 KGHSH and CDR2 LQKENI. The CDR3 region has the DNA TGTGCCAGCTCCGCTCTGCAGGGCTACGAGCAGTACTTC. It yields the protein CASSALQGYEQYF.

This rearrangement joins TRBV6-4 to TRBJ2-5; 9 positions match TRBD2. V lost 3 bases, J lost 1 base, and 0 bases stayed unmatched. Germline CDR1 is MRHNA and CDR2 is SNTAGT. The CDR3 runs 14 residues. CDR3 in DNA: TGTGCCAGCAGTGAGCGGGGGGGCCAAGAGACCCAGTACTTC. Translating it yields CASSERGGQETQYF.

The chain couples TRBV13 to TRBJ2-7, with 9 bases aligning to TRBD1. This CDR3 has 16 amino acids. The germline gives CDR1 PRHDT, CDR2 FYEKMQ (reference sequence). Trimming removed 5 bases from V and 2 bases from J; junction bases left unmatched: 10. The CDR3 DNA is TGTGCCAGCAGCGAACGGGGACAGGGTCCTCCCTACGAGCAGTACTTC. Its translation: CASSERGQGPPYEQYF.